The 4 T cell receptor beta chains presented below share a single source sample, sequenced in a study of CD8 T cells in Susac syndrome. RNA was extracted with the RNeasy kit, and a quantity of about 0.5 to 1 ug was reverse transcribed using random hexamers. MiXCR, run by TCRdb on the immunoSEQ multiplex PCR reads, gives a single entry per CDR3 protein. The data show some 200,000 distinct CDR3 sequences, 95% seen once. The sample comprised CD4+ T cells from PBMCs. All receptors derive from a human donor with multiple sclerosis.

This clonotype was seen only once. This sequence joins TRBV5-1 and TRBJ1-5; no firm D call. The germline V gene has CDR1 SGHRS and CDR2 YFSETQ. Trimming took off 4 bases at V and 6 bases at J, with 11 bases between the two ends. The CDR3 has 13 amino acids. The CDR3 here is CASSPGPFQPQHF. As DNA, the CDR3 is TGCGCCAGCAGCCCCGGGCCCTTTCAGCCCCAGCATTTT.

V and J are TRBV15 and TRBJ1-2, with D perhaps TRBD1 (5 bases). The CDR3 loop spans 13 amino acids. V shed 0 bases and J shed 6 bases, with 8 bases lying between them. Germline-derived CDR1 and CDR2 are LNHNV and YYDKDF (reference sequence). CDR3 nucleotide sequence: TGTGCCACCAGCAGAGAGACAGTCGATGGCTACACCTTC. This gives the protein CATSRETVDGYTF. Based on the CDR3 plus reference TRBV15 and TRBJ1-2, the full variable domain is DAMVIQNPRYQVTQFGKPVTLSCSQTLNHNVMYWYQQKSSQAPKLLFHYYDKDFNNEADTPDNFQSRRPNTSFCFLDIRSPGLGDTAMYLCATSRETVDGYTFGSGTRLTVV.

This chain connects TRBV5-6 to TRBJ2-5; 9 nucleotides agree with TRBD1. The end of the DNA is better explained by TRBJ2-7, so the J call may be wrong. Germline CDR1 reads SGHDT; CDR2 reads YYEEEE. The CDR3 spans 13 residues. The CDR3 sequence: CASSWDRVSEQYF. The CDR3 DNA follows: TGTGCCAGCAGCTGGGACAGGGTTAGCGAGCAGTACTTC.

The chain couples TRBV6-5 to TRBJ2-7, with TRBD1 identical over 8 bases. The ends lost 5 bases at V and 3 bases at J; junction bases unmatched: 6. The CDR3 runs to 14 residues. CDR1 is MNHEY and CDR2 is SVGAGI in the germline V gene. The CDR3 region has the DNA TGTGCCAGCAGTGCGGACAGGGTGCTCTACGAGCAGTACTTC. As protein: CASSADRVLYEQYF.